This T cell receptor (beta chain) stems from a study of blood T cell repertoires in COVID-19. Authors' methods: Reference gene primer amplification in the assay estimated nucleated cell counts. TCRdb's table, derived via immunoSEQ multiplex PCR, lists solely in-frame clones and lacks some. That table furnishes V, J and clone size, whereas the DNA furnished D and trimming. The sample has roughly 100,000 clones, over 75% seen once. This clone was recorded a few times. The clonotype comes from a human donor in a cohort sampled during active or convalescent COVID-19. The sequenced sample was peripheral blood.

The CDR3 DNA sequence: TGCGCCAGCAGCCAAGATTGGGGGGGCTCTGGAAACACCATATATTTT. It yields the protein CASSQDWGGSGNTIYF. The rearrangement links TRBV4-1 to TRBJ1-3; D may be TRBD1 (5 bases). The CDR3 sequence is 16 residues long. CDR1 and CDR2 (germline): MGHRA, YSYEKL. V dropped 0 bases and J dropped 0 bases, with 9 bases sitting between them.